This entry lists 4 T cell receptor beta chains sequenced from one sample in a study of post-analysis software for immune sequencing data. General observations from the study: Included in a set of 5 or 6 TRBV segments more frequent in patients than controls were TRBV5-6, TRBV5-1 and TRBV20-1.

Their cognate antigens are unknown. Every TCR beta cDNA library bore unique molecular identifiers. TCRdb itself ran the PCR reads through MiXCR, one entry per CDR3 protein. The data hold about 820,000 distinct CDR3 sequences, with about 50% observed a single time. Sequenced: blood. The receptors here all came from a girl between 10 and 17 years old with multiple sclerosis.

The CDR3 is CASSGADTQYF. The CDR3 DNA reads as TGCGCCAGCAGCGGGGCAGATACGCAGTATTTT. The rearrangement joins TRBV5-1 to TRBJ2-3; D is ambiguous. The V gene lost 4 bases and the J gene lost 4 bases, with 4 bases spanning the gap. Germline lookup yields CDR1 SGHRS and CDR2 YFSETQ. The CDR3 covers 11 residues.

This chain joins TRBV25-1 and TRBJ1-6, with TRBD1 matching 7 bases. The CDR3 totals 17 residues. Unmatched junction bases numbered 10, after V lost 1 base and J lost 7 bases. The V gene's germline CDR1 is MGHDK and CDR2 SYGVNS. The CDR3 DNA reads TGTGCCAGCAGTGAATCAGGAGCGGGACAGTCAAATTCACCCCTCCACTTT. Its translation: CASSESGAGQSNSPLHF.

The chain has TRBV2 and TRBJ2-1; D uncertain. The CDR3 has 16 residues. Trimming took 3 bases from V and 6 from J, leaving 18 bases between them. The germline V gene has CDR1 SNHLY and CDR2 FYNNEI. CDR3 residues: CASSDVAFPDGNEQFF. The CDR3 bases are TGTGCCAGCAGTGACGTGGCCTTCCCTGATGGCAATGAGCAGTTCTTC.

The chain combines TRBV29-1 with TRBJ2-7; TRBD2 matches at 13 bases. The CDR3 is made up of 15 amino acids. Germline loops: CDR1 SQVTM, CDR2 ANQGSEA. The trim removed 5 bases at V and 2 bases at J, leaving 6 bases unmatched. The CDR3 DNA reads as TGCAGCGTTCGCCCGGGACTAGCGGGGACCTACGAGCAGTACTTC. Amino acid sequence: CSVRPGLAGTYEQYF.